The 20 T cell receptor beta chains below were found in one sample sequenced in a study of T cell changes during pregnancy in multiple sclerosis. Clones were sequenced by immunoSEQ multiplex PCR, and TCRdb holds only the in-frame ones, with some missing. Of some 53,000 clones listed, roughly 92% were seen once; the top ten hold around 0.25%. This sample comprised CD4+ T cells from peripheral blood mononuclear cells, obtained in the third trimester of pregnancy. These receptors were obtained from a female donor with multiple sclerosis, enrolled in a pregnancy study.

The CDR3 bases are TGCGCCAGCAGCTTAACACAGGGGAGGACCACTGAAGCTTTCTTT. It encodes CASSLTQGRTTEAFF. The V call is TRBV5-1, the J call TRBJ1-1, with 7 bases aligning to TRBD1. Germline values: CDR1 SGHRS, CDR2 YFSETQ. The CDR3 spans 15 residues. After removal of 2 bases from V and 4 bases from J, the junction contained 8 bases not matched to a gene.

This chain joins TRBV25-1 and TRBJ1-2; a possible D gene is TRBD1 (6 bases). Deletions cut 3 bases from V and 4 bases from J, with 9 bases between. Germline lookup yields CDR1 MGHDK and CDR2 SYGVNS. The CDR3 is 13 amino acids. CDR3 sequence reads: CASSEGATYGYTF. DNA of the CDR3: TGTGCCAGCAGTGAGGGGGCGACCTATGGCTACACCTTC.

This clone was counted between two and nine times. This chain joins TRBV30 and TRBJ2-2; D remains ambiguous. The CDR3 sequence is 11 residues long. Germline V gives CDR1 GTSNPN, CDR2 SVGIG (reference sequence). Trimming shortened V by 1 base and J by 8 bases, and 5 bases separated the two germline ends. CDR3 sequence reads: CAWSAVGELFF. CDR3 bases: TGTGCCTGGAGTGCAGTTGGGGAGCTGTTTTTT.

V gene TRBV4-2 combines with J gene TRBJ2-7, with 10 bases identical to TRBD2. The V segment lost 4 bases and the J segment 3 bases; nucleotides outside the gene matches: 3. The CDR3 totals 14 residues. Germline assignment: CDR1 LGHNA and CDR2 YNFKEQ. The CDR3 loop is CASSRTSGGYEQYF. The CDR3, as DNA: TGTGCCAGCAGCCGGACTAGCGGAGGCTACGAGCAGTACTTC.

This chain joins TRBV28 and TRBJ2-3, with 8 bases matching TRBD1. V shed 5 bases, J shed 4 bases, and the junction held 5 bases outside the gene matches. This CDR3 contains 14 residues. Germline loops: CDR1 MDHEN, CDR2 SYDVKM. In DNA form, the CDR3 reads TGTGCCAGCAGTCCTCTACAGGGGGCAGATACGCAGTATTTT. It yields the protein CASSPLQGADTQYF.

The chain combines TRBV7-9 with TRBJ2-1; 10 bases are shared with TRBD2. This CDR3 is built from 19 residues. Trimming removed 0 bases from V and 1 base from J; junction bases left unmatched: 9. Germline values: CDR1 SEHNR, CDR2 FQNEAQ (reference sequence). CDR3 in amino acids: CASSLATSSSGGSYNEQFF. In DNA, the CDR3 is TGTGCCAGCAGCTTAGCTACCTCATCTAGCGGGGGATCCTACAATGAGCAGTTCTTC.

The chain combines TRBV7-8 with TRBJ2-2, with 8 bases that match TRBD1. Germline-derived CDR1 and CDR2 are SGHVS and FQNEAQ. The CDR3 is made up of 15 amino acids. V shed 5 bases, J shed 4 bases, and the junction held 6 bases outside the gene matches. The CDR3 reads CASSRGTGITGELFF. The CDR3 DNA reads as TGTGCCAGCAGCCGTGGGACAGGAATCACCGGGGAGCTGTTTTTT.

The chain is built from TRBV2 and TRBJ1-5; the D is unclear. The CDR3 contains 14 residues. Trimming cost V 2 bases and J 7 bases, with 12 bases left between them. Germline V gene lookup returns CDR1 SNHLY and CDR2 FYNNEI. The CDR3, as DNA: TGTGCCAGCAGTGAACGTCAGGAACGGCAGCCCCAGCATTTT. It yields the protein CASSERQERQPQHF.

The chain is built from TRBV2 and TRBJ1-2; tentative D call: TRBD1 (5 bases). V was shortened by 6 bases and J by 4 bases, with 15 bases between the two germline ends. Germline V gene lookup returns CDR1 SNHLY and CDR2 FYNNEI. This CDR3 is 14 amino acids long. The CDR3 sequence: CASSLDGGSYGYTF. Here the CDR3 DNA reads TGTGCCAGCAGCCTGGACGGGGGAAGCTATGGCTACACCTTC. The full variable domain, with the rest looked up from reference TRBV2 and TRBJ1-2, is EPEVTQTPSHQVTQMGQEVILRCVPISNHLYFYWYRQILGQKVEFLVSFYNNEISEKSEIFDDQFSVERPDGSNFTLKIRSTKLEDSAMYFCASSLDGGSYGYTFGSGTRLTVV.

This clone was picked up one time. J is TRBJ2-2 and V is TRBV30, with 9 bases identical to TRBD1. V lost 4 bases, J lost 5 bases, and 14 bases stayed unmatched. There are 17 residues in the CDR3. Germline values: CDR1 GTSNPN, CDR2 SVGIG (reference sequence). The CDR3 is CAWTGQGSLAETGELFF. The DNA of the CDR3 is TGTGCCTGGACCGGACAGGGGTCCCTAGCGGAGACCGGGGAGCTGTTTTTT.

The chain joins TRBV5-1 to TRBJ2-2; 15 bases line up with TRBD2. Germline-derived CDR1 and CDR2 are SGHRS and YFSETQ. The CDR3 spans 19 residues. V lost 1 base to trimming and J lost 0 bases; unmatched junction nucleotides: 4. CDR3 sequence (DNA): TGCGCCAGCAGCTTGCCCGGGACTAGCGGGAGGTCGAACACCGGGGAGCTGTTTTTT. It yields the protein CASSLPGTSGRSNTGELFF.

V is TRBV9 and J is TRBJ2-4, with TRBD2 as a possible D gene (5 bases). V lost 1 base, J lost 6 bases, and 14 bases lay in between. Germline CDR1 SGDLS, CDR2 YYNGEE. The CDR3 consists of 15 residues. This chain's CDR3 is CASSVSPTRANIQYF. The CDR3 nucleotides read TGTGCCAGCAGCGTAAGCCCCACGCGGGCAAACATTCAGTACTTC.

The gene calls are TRBV15 and TRBJ2-5, with 11 positions matching TRBD2. J lost 2 bases, V lost 0 bases, and 8 bases had no gene match. This CDR3 contains 18 residues. Germline V gene lookup returns CDR1 LNHNV and CDR2 YYDKDF (reference sequence). The CDR3 coding sequence is TGTGCCACCAGCAGAGATGGCGGTCTAGCGGGGGGACAAGAGACCCAGTACTTC. As protein: CATSRDGGLAGGQETQYF.

The J gene is TRBJ2-2, the V gene TRBV5-1; 11 positions match TRBD2. Germline CDR1 reads SGHRS; CDR2 reads YFSETQ. The CDR3 contains 16 residues. The V and J ends lost 0 bases and 2 bases, in that order; junction bases with no gene match: 0. CDR3 coding DNA: TGCGCCAGCAGCTTGGGACTAGCGGGAAACACCGGGGAGCTGTTTTTT. Residues: CASSLGLAGNTGELFF.

This chain links TRBV6-1 with TRBJ1-2, with D possibly matching TRBD1 (5 bases). CDR1 is MNHNS, CDR2 SASEGT, per germline. The CDR3 runs to 14 residues. The V end lost 2 bases, the J end lost 5 bases, and 12 bases lay between the germline ends. CDR3 region: CASSETAGKYGYTF. CDR3 coding DNA: TGTGCCAGCAGTGAAACTGCAGGGAAGTATGGCTACACCTTC.

A single count supports this clone. V is TRBV30 and J is TRBJ2-2, with D unclear. CDR1 and CDR2 from the germline V gene are GTSNPN and SVGIG (reference sequence). The CDR3 is made up of 12 amino acids. The ends were cut back, 4 bases at V and 6 bases at J, with 9 bases in the middle. In DNA form, the CDR3 reads TGTGCCTGGAATTTCGGGTCCGGGGAGCTGTTTTTT. This encodes CAWNFGSGELFF.

The J gene is TRBJ1-1, the V gene TRBV6-6; 7 positions agree with TRBD1. The CDR3 is made up of 13 amino acids. The germline CDR1 and CDR2 sequences are MNHNY and SVGAGI (reference sequence). The J segment lost 1 base and the V segment lost 6 bases, leaving 2 bases of the junction unmatched. CDR3 bases: TGTGCCAGCAGCCGGACAGGGAACACTGAAGCTTTCTTT. This translates into CASSRTGNTEAFF.

The rearrangement links TRBV28 to TRBJ2-1; 10 nucleotides line up with TRBD2. Germline V CDR1 and CDR2: MDHEN, SYDVKM. V lost 5 bases and J lost 5; bases outside the gene matches: 9. The CDR3 has 16 amino acids. The CDR3 nucleotides are TGTGCCAGCAGTCCGTGGACTAGCGGAGTCAACAATGAGCAGTTCTTC. It yields the protein CASSPWTSGVNNEQFF.

The J gene is TRBJ2-3, the V gene TRBV14; TRBD1 matches 8 bases. After removal of 3 bases from V and 4 bases from J, the junction contained 6 bases not matched to a gene. The CDR3 sequence is 15 residues long. Germline loops: CDR1 SGHDN, CDR2 FVKESK. The CDR3 loop reads CASSHKTGAADTQYF. CDR3 nucleotide sequence: TGTGCCAGCAGCCACAAGACAGGGGCAGCAGATACGCAGTATTTT.

The rearrangement joins TRBV25-1 to TRBJ2-3, with TRBD1 matching 8 bases. Germline V gives CDR1 MGHDK, CDR2 SYGVNS. The CDR3 spans 14 residues. After removal of 10 bases from V and 1 base from J, the junction contained 7 bases not matched to a gene. CDR3 protein: CATSSGGGTDTQYF. The CDR3 DNA reads TGTGCCACAAGCTCAGGGGGCGGCACAGATACGCAGTATTTT.